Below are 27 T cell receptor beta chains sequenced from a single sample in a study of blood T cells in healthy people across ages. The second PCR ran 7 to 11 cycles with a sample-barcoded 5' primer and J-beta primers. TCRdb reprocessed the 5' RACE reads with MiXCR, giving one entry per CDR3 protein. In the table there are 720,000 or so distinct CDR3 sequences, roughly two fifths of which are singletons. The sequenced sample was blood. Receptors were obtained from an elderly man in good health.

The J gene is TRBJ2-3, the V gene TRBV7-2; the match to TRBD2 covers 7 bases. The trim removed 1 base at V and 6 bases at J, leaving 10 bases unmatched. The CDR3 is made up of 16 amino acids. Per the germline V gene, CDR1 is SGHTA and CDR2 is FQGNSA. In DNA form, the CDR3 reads TGTGCCAGCAGCTTAGTTGTGGGAGCGGGGAGGGATACGCAGTATTTT. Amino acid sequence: CASSLVVGAGRDTQYF.

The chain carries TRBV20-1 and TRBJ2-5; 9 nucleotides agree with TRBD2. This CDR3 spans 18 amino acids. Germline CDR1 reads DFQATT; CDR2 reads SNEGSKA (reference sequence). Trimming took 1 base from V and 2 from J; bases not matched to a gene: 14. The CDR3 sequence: CSARVGSGGPVGQETQYF. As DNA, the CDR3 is TGCAGTGCTAGAGTGGGTAGCGGGGGCCCGGTGGGGCAAGAGACCCAGTACTTC.

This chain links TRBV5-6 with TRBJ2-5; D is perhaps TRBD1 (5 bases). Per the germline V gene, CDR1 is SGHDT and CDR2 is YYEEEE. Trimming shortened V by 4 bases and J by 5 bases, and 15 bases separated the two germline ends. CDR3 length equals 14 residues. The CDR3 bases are TGTGCCAGCAGCGAGGCTCAGGGATGGGAGACCCAGTACTTC. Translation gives CASSEAQGWETQYF.

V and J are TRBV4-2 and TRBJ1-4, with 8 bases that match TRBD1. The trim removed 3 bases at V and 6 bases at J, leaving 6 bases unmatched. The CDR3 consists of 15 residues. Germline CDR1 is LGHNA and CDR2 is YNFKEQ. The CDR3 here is CASSHPTGGDEKLFF. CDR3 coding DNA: TGTGCCAGCAGCCATCCTACAGGGGGTGATGAAAAACTGTTTTTT.

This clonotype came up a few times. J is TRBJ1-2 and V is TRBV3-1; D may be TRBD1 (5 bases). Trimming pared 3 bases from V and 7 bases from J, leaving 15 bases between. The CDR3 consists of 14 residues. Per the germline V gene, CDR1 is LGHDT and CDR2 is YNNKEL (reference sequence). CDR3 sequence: CASSHNQGRGGYTF. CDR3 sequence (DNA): TGTGCCAGCAGCCACAATCAGGGTCGGGGTGGCTACACCTTC.

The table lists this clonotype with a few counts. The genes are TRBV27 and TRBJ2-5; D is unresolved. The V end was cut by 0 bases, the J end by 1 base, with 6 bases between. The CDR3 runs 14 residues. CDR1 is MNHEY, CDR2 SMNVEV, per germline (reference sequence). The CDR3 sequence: CASSLSVTQETQYF. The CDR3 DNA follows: TGTGCCAGCAGTTTATCCGTGACCCAAGAGACCCAGTACTTC.

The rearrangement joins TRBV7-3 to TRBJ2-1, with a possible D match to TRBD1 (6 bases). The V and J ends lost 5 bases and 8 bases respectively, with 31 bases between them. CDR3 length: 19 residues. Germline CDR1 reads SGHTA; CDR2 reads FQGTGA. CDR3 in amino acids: CASSSSFLGPEQGYHEQFF. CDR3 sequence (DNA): TGTGCCAGCAGCAGTTCTTTTCTGGGGCCGGAACAGGGTTACCATGAGCAGTTCTTC. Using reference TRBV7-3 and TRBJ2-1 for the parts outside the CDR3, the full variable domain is GAGVSQTPSNKVTEKGKYVELRCDPISGHTALYWYRQSLGQGPEFLIYFQGTGAADDSGLPNDRFFAVRPEGSVSTLKIQRTERGDSAVYLCASSSSFLGPEQGYHEQFFGPGTRLTVL.

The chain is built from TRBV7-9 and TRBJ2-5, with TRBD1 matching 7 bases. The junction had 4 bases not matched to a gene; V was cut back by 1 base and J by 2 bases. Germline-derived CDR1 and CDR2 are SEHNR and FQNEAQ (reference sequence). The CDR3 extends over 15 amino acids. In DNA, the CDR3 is TGTGCCAGCAGCTTAGAAGGACAGGCGCAAGAGACCCAGTACTTC. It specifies CASSLEGQAQETQYF.

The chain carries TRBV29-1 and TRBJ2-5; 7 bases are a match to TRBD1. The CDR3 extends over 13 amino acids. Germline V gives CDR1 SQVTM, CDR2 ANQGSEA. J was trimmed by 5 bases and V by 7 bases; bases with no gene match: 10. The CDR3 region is CSAGNRGSETQYF. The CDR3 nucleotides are TGCAGCGCTGGCAACAGGGGATCGGAGACCCAGTACTTC. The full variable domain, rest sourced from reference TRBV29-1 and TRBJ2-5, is SAVISQKPSRDICQRGTSLTIQCQVDSQVTMMFWYRQQPGQSLTLIATANQGSEATYESGFVIDKFPISRPNLTFSTLTVSNMSPEDSSIYLCSAGNRGSETQYFGPGTRLLVL.

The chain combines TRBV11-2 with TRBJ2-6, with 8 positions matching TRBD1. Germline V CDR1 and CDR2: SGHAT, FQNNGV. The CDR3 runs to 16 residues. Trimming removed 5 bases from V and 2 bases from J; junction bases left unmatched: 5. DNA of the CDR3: TGTGCCAGCAGCCCGCGGACAGGGACTGGGGCCAACGTCCTGACTTTC. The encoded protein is CASSPRTGTGANVLTF.

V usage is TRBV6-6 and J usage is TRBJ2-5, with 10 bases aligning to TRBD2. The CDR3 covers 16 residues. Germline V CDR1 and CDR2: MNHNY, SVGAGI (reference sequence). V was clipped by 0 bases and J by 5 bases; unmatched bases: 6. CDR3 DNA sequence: TGTGCCAGCAGTTACTCGAACCTAGCGGGAGACGAGACCCAGTACTTC. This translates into CASSYSNLAGDETQYF.

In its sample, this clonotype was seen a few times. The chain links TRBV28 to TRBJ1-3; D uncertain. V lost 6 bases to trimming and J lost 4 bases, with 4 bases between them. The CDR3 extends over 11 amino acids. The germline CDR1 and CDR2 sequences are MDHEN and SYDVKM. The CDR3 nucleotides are TGTGCCAGCAGGGGGGGAAACACCATATATTTT. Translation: CASRGGNTIYF.

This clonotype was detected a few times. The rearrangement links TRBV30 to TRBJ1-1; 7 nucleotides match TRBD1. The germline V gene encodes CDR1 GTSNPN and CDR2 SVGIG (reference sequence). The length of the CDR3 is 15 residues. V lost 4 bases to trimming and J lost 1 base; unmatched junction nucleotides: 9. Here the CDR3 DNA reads TGTGCCTGGAAGTCAGGGGGATCTACGAACACTGAAGCTTTCTTT. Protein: CAWKSGGSTNTEAFF.

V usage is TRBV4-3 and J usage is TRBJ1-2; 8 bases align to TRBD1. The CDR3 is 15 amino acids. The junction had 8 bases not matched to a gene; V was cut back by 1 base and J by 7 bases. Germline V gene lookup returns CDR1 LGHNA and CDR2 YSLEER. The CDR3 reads CASSQGQDRVCGYTF. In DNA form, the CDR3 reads TGCGCCAGCAGCCAAGGACAGGACAGGGTGTGTGGCTACACCTTC.

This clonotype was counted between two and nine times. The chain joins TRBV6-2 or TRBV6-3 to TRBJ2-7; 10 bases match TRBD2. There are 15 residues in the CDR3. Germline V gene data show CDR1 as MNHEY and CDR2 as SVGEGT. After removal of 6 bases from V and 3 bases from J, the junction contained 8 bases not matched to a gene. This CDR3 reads CASSSPSGSGYEQYF. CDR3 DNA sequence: TGTGCCAGCAGCAGCCCTAGCGGGAGCGGCTACGAGCAGTACTTC.

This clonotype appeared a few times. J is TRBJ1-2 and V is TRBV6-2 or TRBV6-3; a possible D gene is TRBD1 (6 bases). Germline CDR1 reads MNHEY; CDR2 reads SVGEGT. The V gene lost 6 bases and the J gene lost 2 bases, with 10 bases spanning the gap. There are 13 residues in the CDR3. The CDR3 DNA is TGTGCCAGCAGACCACAGGGAAACTATGGCTACACCTTC. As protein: CASRPQGNYGYTF.

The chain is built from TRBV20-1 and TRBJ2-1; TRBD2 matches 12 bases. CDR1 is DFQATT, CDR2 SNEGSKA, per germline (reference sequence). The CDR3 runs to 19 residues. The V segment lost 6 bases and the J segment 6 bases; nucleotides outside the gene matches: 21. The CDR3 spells CSAGGFPGLAGLPGNEQFF. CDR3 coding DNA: TGCAGTGCCGGGGGGTTCCCGGGACTAGCGGGCCTTCCGGGCAATGAGCAGTTCTTC.

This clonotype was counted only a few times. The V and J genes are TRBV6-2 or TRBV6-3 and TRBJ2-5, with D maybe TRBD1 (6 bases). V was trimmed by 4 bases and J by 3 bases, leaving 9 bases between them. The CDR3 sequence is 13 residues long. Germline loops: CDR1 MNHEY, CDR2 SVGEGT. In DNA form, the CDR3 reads TGTGCCAGCAGTTGGACAGTAAAAGAGACCCAGTACTTC. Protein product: CASSWTVKETQYF.

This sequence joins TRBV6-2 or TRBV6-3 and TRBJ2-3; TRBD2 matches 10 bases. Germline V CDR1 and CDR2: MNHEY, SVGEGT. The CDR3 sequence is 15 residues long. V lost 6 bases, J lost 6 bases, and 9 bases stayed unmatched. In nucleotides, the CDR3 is TGTGCCAGCAGCCTGACCGGGACTAGCGTGGATACGCAGTATTTT. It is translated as CASSLTGTSVDTQYF.

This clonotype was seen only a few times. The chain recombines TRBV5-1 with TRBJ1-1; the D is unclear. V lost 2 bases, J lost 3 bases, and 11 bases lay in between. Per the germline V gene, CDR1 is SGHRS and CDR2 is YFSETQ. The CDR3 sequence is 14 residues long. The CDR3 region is CASSFRPPDTEAFF. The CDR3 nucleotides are TGCGCCAGCAGCTTTAGACCGCCAGACACTGAAGCTTTCTTT.

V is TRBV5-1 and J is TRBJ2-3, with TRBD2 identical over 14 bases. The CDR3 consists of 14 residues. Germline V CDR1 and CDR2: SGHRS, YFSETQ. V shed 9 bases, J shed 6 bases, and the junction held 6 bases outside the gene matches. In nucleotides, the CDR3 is TGCGCCACCGGGACTAGCGGGGGAGCTGATACGCAGTATTTT. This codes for CATGTSGGADTQYF. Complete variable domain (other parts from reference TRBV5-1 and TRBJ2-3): KAGVTQTPRYLIKTRGQQVTLSCSPISGHRSVSWYQQTPGQGLQFLFEYFSETQRNKGNFPGRFSGRQFSNSRSEMNVSTLELGDSALYLCATGTSGGADTQYFGPGTRLTVL.

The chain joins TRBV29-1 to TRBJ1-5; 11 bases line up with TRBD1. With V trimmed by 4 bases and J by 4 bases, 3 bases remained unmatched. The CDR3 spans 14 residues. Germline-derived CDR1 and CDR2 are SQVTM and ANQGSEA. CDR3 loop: CSVGTGGGNQPQHF. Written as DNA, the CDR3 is TGCAGCGTTGGGACAGGGGGCGGGAATCAGCCCCAGCATTTT.

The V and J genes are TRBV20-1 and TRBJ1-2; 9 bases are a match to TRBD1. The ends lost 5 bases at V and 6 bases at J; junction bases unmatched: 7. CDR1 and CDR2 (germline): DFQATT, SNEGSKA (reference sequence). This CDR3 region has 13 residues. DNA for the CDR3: TGCAGTGCTTATGGACAGGGGTGGGATGGCTACACCTTC. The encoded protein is CSAYGQGWDGYTF.

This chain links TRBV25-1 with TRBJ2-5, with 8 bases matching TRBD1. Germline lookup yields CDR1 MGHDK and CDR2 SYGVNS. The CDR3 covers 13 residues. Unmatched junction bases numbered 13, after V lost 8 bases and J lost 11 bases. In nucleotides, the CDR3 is TGTGCCAGCTCGGACAGGGTGAAGGATGAGCAGTACTTC. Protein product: CASSDRVKDEQYF. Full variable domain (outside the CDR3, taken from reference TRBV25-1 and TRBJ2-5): EADIYQTPRYLVIGTGKKITLECSQTMGHDKMYWYQQDPGMELHLIHYSYGVNSTEKGDLSSESTVSRIRTEHFPLTLESARPSHTSQYLCASSDRVKDEQYFGPGTRLLVL.

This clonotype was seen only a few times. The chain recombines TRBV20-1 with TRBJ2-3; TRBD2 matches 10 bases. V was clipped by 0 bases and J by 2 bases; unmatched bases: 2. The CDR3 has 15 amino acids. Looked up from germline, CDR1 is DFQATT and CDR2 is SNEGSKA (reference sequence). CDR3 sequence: CSARDSGRNTDTQYF. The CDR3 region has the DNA TGCAGTGCTAGAGATAGCGGGAGGAACACAGATACGCAGTATTTT.

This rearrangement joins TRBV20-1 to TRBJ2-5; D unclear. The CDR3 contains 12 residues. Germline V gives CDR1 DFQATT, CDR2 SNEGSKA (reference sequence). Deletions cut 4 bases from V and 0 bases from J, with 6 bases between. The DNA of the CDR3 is TGCAGTGCTAACGCGCACCAAGAGACCCAGTACTTC. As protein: CSANAHQETQYF.

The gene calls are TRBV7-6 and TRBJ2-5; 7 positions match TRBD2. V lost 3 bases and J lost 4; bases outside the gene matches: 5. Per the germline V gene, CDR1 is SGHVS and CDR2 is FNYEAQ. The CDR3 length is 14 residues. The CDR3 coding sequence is TGTGCCAGCAGCTTTTCCGGCGGGGGAGAGACCCAGTACTTC. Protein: CASSFSGGGETQYF.